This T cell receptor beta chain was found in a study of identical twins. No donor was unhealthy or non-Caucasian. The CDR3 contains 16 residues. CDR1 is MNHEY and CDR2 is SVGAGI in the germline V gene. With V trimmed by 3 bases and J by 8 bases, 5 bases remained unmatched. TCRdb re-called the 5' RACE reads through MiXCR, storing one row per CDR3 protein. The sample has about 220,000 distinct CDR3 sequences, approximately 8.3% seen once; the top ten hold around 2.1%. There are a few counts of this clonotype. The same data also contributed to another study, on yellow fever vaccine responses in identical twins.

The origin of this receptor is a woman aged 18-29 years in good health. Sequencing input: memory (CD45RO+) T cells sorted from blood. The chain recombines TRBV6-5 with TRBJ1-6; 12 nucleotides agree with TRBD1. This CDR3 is CASSYWDRGLDSPLHF. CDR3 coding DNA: TGTGCCAGCAGTTATTGGGACAGGGGGCTTGATTCACCCCTCCACTTT.